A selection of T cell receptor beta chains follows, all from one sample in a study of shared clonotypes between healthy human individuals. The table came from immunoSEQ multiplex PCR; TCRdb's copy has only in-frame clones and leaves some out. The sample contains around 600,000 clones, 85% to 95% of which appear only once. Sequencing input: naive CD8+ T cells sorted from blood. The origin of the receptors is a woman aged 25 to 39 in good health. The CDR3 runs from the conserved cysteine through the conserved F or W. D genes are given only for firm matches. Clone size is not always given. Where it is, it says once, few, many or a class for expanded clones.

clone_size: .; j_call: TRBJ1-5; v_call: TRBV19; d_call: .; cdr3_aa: CASNNAVSNQPQHF; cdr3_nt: TGTGCCAGTAATAATGCGGTGAGCAATCAGCCCCAGCATTTT
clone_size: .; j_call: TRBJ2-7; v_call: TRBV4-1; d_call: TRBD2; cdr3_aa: CASSLTTSGTYEQYF; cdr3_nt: TGCGCCAGCAGCCTGACAACTAGCGGCACCTACGAGCAGTACTTC
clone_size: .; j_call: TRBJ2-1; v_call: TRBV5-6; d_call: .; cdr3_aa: CASSLRREQFF; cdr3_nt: TGTGCCAGCAGCTTGAGACGGGAGCAGTTCTTC
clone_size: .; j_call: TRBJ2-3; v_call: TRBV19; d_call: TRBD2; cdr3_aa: CASSTAGTSVDTQYF; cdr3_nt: TGTGCCAGTAGTACTGCCGGGACTAGCGTAGATACGCAGTATTTT
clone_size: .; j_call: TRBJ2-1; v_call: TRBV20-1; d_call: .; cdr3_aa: CSARIYNEQFF; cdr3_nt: TGCAGTGCTAGGATATACAATGAGCAGTTCTTC
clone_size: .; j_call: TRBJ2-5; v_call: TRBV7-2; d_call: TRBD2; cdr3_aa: CASSHGTSGLPYQETQYF; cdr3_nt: TGTGCCAGCAGCCACGGGACTAGCGGACTACCGTACCAAGAGACCCAGTACTTC
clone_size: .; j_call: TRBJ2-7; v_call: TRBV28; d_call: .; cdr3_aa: CASNLRDPPYEQYF; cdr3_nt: TGTGCCAGCAACCTCCGGGACCCTCCCTACGAGCAGTACTTC
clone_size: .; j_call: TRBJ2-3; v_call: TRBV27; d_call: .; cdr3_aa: CASSFSAGSTDTQYF; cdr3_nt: TGTGCCAGCAGTTTCTCGGCGGGCAGCACAGATACGCAGTATTTT
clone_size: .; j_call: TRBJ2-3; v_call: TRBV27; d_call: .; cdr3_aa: CATAWTPKRADTQYF; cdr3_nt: TGTGCCACAGCGTGGACACCTAAGCGGGCAGATACGCAGTATTTT
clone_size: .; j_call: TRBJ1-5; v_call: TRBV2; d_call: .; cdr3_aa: CASRFDGSNQPQHF; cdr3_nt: TGTGCCAGCAGATTCGATGGAAGCAATCAGCCCCAGCATTTT
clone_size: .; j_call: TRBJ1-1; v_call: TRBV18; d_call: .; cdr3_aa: CASSPSGGTEAFF; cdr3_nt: TGTGCCAGCTCACCTTCGGGGGGCACTGAAGCTTTCTTT
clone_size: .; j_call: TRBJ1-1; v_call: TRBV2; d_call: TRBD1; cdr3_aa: CASRDRDTEAFF; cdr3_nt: TGTGCCAGCAGGGACAGGGACACTGAAGCTTTCTTT
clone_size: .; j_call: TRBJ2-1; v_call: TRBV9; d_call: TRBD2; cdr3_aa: CASSGPSGAQYNEQFF; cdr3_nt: TGTGCCAGCAGCGGGCCTAGCGGGGCACAATATAATGAGCAGTTCTTC
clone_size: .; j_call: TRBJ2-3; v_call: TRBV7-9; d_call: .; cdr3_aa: CAHSAGSTDTQYF; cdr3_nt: TGTGCCCACAGCGCGGGTAGCACAGATACGCAGTATTTT
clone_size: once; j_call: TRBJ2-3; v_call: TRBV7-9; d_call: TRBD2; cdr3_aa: CASSLASGMDTQYF; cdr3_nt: TGTGCCAGCAGCTTAGCTAGCGGGATGGATACGCAGTATTTT
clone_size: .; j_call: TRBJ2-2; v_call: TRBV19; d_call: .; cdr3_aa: CASSIRQANTGELFF; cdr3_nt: TGTGCCAGTAGTATTCGGCAGGCGAACACCGGGGAGCTGTTTTTT
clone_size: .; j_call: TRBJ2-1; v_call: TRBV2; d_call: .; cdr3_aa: CASSWGRNEQFF; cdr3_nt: TGTGCCAGCAGTTGGGGGCGAAATGAGCAGTTCTTC
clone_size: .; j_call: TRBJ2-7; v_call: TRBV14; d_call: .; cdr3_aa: CASSHGGGTPLSYEQYF; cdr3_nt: TGTGCCAGCAGCCATGGTGGCGGGACCCCTCTCTCATACGAGCAGTACTTC
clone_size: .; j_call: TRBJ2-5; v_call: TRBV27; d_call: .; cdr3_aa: CASSATTRGETQYF; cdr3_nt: TGTGCCAGCAGTGCGACGACCAGGGGTGAGACCCAGTACTTC
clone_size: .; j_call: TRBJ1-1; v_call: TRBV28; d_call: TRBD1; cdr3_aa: CASLIQGARTEAFF; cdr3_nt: TGTGCCAGCTTAATCCAGGGGGCACGTACTGAAGCTTTCTTT
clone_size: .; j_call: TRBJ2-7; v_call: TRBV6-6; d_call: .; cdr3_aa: CASSYSEALGRGEQYF; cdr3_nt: TGTGCCAGCAGTTACTCGGAGGCCCTGGGCCGGGGCGAGCAGTACTTC
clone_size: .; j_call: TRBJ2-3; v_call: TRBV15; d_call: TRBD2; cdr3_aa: CATSSGLAGRTDTQYF; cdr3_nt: TGTGCCACCAGCAGCGGACTAGCGGGACGCACAGATACGCAGTATTTT
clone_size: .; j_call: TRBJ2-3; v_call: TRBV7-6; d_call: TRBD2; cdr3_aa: CASSPLAGGPLDTQYF; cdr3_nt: TGTGCCAGCAGCCCTCTAGCGGGAGGGCCCTTAGATACGCAGTATTTT
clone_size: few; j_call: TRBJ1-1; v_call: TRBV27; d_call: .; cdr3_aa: CASSLSGTEAFF; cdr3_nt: TGTGCCAGCAGTTTATCGGGCACTGAAGCTTTCTTT
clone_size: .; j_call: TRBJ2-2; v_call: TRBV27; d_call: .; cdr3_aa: CASSLIQAPFTGELFF; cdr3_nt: TGTGCCAGCAGTCTCATCCAGGCCCCTTTCACCGGGGAGCTGTTTTTT
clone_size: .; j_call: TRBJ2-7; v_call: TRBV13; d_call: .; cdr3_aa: CASSLGTSYEQYF; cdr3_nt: TGTGCCAGCAGCCTGGGGACCTCCTACGAGCAGTACTTC
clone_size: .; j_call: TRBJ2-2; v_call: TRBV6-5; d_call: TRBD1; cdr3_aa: CASSYYQGAGELFF; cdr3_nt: TGTGCCAGCAGTTACTACCAGGGGGCCGGGGAGCTGTTTTTT
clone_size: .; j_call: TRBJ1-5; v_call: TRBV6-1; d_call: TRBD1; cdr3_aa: CASSEGTGINQPQHF; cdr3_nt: TGTGCCAGCAGTGAAGGGACAGGGATCAATCAGCCCCAGCATTTT
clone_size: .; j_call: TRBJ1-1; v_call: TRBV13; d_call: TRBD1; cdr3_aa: CASSSRGTEAFF; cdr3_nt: TGTGCCAGCAGCTCCAGGGGGACTGAAGCTTTCTTT
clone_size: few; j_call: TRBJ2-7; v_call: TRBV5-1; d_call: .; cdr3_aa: CASTYGGQGSYEQYF; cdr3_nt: TGCGCCAGTACCTACGGCGGGCAGGGCTCCTACGAGCAGTACTTC
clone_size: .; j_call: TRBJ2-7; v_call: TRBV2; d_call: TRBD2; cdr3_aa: CASSPSGPYEQYF; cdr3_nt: TGTGCCAGCAGCCCTAGCGGTCCCTACGAGCAGTACTTC
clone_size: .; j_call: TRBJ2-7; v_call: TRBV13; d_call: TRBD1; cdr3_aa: CASSSGQGAWSYEQYF; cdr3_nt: TGTGCCAGCAGCTCCGGACAGGGGGCATGGTCCTACGAGCAGTACTTC
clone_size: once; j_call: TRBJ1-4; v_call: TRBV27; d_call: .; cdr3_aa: CASSWGGADEKLFF; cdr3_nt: TGTGCCAGCAGTTGGGGGGGCGCGGATGAAAAACTGTTTTTT
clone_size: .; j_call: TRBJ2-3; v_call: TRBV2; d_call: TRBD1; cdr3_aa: CASKALRDRGYDTQYF; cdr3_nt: TGTGCCAGCAAGGCCCTTCGGGACAGGGGATATGATACGCAGTATTTT
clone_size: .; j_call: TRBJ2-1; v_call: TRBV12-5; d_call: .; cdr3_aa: CASGLSRYNEQFF; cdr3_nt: TGTGCTAGTGGTTTGTCACGTTACAATGAGCAGTTCTTC
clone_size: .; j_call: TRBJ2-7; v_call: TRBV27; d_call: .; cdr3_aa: CASSLNVNPTYEQYF; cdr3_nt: TGTGCCAGCAGTCTCAATGTCAACCCCACCTACGAGCAGTACTTC
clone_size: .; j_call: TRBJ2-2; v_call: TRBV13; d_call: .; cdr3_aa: CASSYHASEGNTGELFF; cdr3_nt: TGTGCCAGCAGCTATCACGCTAGCGAGGGGAACACCGGGGAGCTGTTTTTT
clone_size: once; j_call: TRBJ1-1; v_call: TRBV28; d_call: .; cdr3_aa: CASSPPLNTEAFF; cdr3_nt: TGTGCCAGCTCCCCCCCCCTGAACACTGAAGCTTTCTTT
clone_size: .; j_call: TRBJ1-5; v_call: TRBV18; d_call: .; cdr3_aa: CASSTTYSNQPQHF; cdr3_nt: TGTGCCAGCTCAACGACTTATAGCAATCAGCCCCAGCATTTT
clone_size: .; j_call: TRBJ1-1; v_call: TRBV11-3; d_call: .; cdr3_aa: CASSSDSNTEAFF; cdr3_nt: TGTGCCAGCAGCTCCGACAGTAACACTGAAGCTTTCTTT
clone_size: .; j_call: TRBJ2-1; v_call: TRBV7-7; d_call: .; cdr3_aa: CASGLLGANYNEQFF; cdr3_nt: TGTGCCAGCGGCCTCCTGGGAGCAAACTACAATGAGCAGTTCTTC
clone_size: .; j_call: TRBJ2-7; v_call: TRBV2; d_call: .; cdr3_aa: CASREPTLSYEQYF; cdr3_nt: TGTGCCAGCAGGGAACCGACACTATCCTACGAGCAGTACTTC
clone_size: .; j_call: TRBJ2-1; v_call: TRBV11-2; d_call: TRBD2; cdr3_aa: CASRLGGTLAGDGKEQFF; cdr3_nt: TGTGCCAGCAGACTTGGGGGTACACTAGCGGGAGATGGTAAGGAGCAGTTCTTC
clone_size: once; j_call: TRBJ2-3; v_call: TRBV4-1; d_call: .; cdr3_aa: CASSQGNPMNTQYF; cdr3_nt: TGCGCCAGCAGCCAAGGCAACCCAATGAATACGCAGTATTTT
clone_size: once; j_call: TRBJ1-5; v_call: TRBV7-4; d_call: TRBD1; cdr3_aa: CASSLAAGQGPYSNQPQHF; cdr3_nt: TGTGCCAGCAGCCTAGCGGCGGGACAGGGGCCTTATAGCAATCAGCCCCAGCATTTT
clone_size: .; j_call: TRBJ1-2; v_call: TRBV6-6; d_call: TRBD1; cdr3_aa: CASSYPWTGSNYGYTF; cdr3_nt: TGTGCCAGCAGTTACCCCTGGACAGGATCTAACTATGGCTACACCTTC
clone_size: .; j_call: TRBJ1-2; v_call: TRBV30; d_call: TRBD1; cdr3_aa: CAWREDRGYGYTF; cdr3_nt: TGTGCCTGGAGGGAGGACAGGGGGTATGGCTACACCTTC
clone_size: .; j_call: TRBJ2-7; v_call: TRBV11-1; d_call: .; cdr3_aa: CASSLVVGYEQYF; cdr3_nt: TGTGCCAGCAGCTTAGTTGTGGGCTACGAGCAGTACTTC
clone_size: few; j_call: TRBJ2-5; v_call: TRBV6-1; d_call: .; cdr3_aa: CASRLQETQYF; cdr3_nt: TGTGCCAGCAGGCTCCAAGAGACCCAGTACTTC
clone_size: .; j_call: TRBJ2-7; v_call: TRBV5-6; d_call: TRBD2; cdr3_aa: CASRALGTNDYEQYF; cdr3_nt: TGTGCCAGCAGGGCATTGGGGACTAACGACTACGAGCAGTACTTC
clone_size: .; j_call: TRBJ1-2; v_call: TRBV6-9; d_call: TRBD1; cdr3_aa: CASKWDSCNYGYTF; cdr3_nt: TGTGCCAGCAAATGGGACAGCTGTAACTATGGCTACACCTTC
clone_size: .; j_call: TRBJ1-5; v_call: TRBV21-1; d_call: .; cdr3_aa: CASSKGYSNQPQHF; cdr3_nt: TGTGCCAGCAGCAAGGGTTATAGCAATCAGCCCCAGCATTTT
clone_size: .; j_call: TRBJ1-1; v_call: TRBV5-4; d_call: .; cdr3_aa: CASSHGGGNTEAFF; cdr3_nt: TGTGCCAGCAGCCACGGGGGGGGGAACACTGAAGCTTTCTTT
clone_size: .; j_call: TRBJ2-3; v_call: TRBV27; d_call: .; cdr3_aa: CASRTGSDTQYF; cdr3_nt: TGTGCCAGCAGAACAGGGTCCGATACGCAGTATTTT
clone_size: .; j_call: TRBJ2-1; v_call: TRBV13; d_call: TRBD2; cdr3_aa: CASSQYVRESGDEQFF; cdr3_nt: TGTGCCAGCAGCCAGTACGTGCGGGAGAGTGGGGATGAGCAGTTCTTC
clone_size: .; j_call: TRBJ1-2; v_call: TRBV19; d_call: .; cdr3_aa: CASSRGGADGYTF; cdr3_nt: TGTGCCAGTAGTCGAGGGGGGGCGGACGGCTACACCTTC
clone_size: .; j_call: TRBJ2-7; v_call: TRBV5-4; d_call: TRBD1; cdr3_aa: CASSLGQGAFEQYF; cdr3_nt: TGTGCCAGCAGCTTGGGACAGGGGGCCTTCGAGCAGTACTTC
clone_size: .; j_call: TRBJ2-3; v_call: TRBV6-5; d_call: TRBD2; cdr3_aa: CASSYFTSGGTDTQYF; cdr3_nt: TGTGCCAGCAGTTACTTTACTAGCGGGGGCACAGATACGCAGTATTTT
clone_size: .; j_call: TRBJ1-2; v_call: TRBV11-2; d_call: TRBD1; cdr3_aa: CASSEDRGPGFYGYTF; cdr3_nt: TGTGCCAGCAGCGAGGACAGGGGGCCAGGTTTCTATGGCTACACCTTC